Here is one T cell receptor beta chain with its context. The missing conserved phenylalanine or tryptophan at the end of this CDR3 makes a read error likely. These data belong to a study of CD4 and CD8 cells across lung adenocarcinoma regions. V lost 2 bases and J lost 4; bases outside the gene matches: 5. Germline V lookup: CDR1 MRHNA, CDR2 SNTAGT. The CDR3 is 15 amino acids. TCRdb processed the PCR reads anew with MiXCR; each CDR3 protein has one entry. The sample lists 9,000 or so distinct CDR3 sequences; approximately 46% were seen once. The patients had localized lung adenocarcinoma, a non-small cell subtype.

This sequence was found in a female donor with lung adenocarcinoma. The CD4 and CD8 labels of this study may be unreliable. The sequenced material came from CD8+ T cells from the margin of a lung tumor. The V and J genes are TRBV6-4 and TRBJ2-3; 8 bases agree with TRBD2. The CDR3: CASSDGSGSADTQYS. For the CDR3, the DNA is TGTGCCAGCAGTGACGGGAGCGGGAGTGCAGATACGCAGTATTCT.